Listed below are T cell receptor beta chains from one sample, sequenced in a study of T cell responses to AZD1222 COVID-19 vaccine. Profiling relied on immunoSEQ multiplex PCR, and the TCRdb table lists in-frame clones only, not all of them. This sample's table reports over 120,000 clones. Sequenced: peripheral blood. These receptors were taken from an adult in good health. Each CDR3 is given with its conserved first and last residue. A D gene is named only where the DNA matches it firmly.

v_call: TRBV19; d_call: NA; j_call: TRBJ1-2; cdr3_aa: CASSISRNYGYTF; cdr3_nt: TGTGCCAGTAGTATAAGCAGGAACTATGGCTACACCTTC
v_call: TRBV11-1; d_call: NA; j_call: TRBJ1-1; cdr3_aa: CASSSGTMHTEAFF; cdr3_nt: TGTGCCAGCAGCTCCGGGACAATGCACACTGAAGCTTTCTTT
v_call: TRBV11-3; d_call: NA; j_call: TRBJ1-4; cdr3_aa: CASSLGPTGGEKLFF; cdr3_nt: TGTGCCAGCAGCTTAGGCCCGACAGGAGGCGAAAAACTGTTTTTT